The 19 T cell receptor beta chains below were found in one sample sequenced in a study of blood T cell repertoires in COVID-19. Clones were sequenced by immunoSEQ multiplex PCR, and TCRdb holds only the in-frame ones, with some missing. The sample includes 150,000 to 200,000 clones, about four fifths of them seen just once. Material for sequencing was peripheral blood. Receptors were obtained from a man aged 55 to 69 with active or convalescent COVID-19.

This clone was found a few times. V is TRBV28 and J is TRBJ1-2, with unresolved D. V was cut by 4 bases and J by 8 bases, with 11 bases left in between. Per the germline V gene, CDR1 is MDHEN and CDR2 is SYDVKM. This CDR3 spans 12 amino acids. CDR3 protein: CASSSSMRGYTF. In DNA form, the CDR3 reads TGTGCCAGCAGTTCCTCTATGCGGGGCTACACCTTC.

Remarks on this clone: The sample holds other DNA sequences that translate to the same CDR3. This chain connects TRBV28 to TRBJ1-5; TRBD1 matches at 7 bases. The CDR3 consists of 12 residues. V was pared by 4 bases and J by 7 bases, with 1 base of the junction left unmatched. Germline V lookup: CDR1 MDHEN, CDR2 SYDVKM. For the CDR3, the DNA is TGTGCCAGCAGTTACAGGGGACAGCCCCAGCATTTT. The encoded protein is CASSYRGQPQHF.

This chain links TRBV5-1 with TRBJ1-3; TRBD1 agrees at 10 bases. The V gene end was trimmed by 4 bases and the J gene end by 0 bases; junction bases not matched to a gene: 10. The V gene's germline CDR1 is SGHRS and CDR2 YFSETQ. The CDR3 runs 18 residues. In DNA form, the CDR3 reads TGCGCCAGCAGCCAAACGACAGGGGGCAAATTCTCTGGAAACACCATATATTTT. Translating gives CASSQTTGGKFSGNTIYF.

This CDR3 reads CSVRLPASGSFRTGELFF. CDR3 sequence (DNA): TGCAGCGTCAGACTTCCGGCTAGCGGGAGCTTCAGGACCGGGGAGCTGTTTTTT. The V call is TRBV29-1, the J call TRBJ2-2, with TRBD2 identical over 10 bases. The germline CDR1 and CDR2 sequences are SQVTM and ANQGSEA. CDR3 length: 18 amino acids. J lost 5 bases, V lost 6 bases, and 18 bases had no gene match.

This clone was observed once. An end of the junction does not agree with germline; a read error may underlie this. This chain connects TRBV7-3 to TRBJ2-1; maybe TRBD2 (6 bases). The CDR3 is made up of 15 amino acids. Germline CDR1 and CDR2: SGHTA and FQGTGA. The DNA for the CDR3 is TGTGCCAGCAGCCTAACCCGGGACTTCTACAATGAGCAGTTCTTC. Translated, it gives CASSLTRDFYNEQFF.

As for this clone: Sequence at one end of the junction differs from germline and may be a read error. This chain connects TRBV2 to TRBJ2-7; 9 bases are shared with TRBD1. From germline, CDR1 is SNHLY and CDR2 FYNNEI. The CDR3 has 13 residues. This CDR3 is CASSEGTGVWVFF. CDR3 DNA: TGTGCCAGCAGTGAAGGGACAGGGGTTTGGGTGTTCTTC. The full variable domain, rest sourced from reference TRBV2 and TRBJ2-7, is EPEVTQTPSHQVTQMGQEVILRCVPISNHLYFYWYRQILGQKVEFLVSFYNNEISEKSEIFDDQFSVERPDGSNFTLKIRSTKLEDSAMYFCASSEGTGVWVFFGPGTRLTVT.

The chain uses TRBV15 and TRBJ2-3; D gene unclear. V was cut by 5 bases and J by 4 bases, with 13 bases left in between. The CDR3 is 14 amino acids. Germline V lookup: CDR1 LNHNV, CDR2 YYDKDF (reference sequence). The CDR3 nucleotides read TGTGCCACCAGCCCCCGCGCTATCGCAGATACGCAGTATTTT. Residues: CATSPRAIADTQYF.

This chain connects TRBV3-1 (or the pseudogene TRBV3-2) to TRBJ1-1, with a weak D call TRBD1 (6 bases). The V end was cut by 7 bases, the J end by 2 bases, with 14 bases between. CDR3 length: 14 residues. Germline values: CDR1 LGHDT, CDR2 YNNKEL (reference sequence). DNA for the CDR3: TGTGCCAGCACCAAGGGACAAATCAACACTGAAGCTTTCTTT. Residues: CASTKGQINTEAFF.

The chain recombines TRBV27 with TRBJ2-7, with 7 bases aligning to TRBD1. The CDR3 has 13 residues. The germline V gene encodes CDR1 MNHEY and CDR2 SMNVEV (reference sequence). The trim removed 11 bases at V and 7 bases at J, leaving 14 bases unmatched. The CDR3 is CARVRQGVSEQYF. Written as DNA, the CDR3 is TGTGCCCGAGTACGACAGGGTGTAAGTGAGCAGTACTTC.

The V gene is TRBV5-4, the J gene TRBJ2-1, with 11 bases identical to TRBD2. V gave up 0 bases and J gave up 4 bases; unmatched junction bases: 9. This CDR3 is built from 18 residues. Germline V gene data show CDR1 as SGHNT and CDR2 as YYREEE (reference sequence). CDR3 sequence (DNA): TGTGCCAGCAGCTTGGGCCCGCAAGGGACTAGCGGTTACAATGAGCAGTTCTTC. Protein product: CASSLGPQGTSGYNEQFF.

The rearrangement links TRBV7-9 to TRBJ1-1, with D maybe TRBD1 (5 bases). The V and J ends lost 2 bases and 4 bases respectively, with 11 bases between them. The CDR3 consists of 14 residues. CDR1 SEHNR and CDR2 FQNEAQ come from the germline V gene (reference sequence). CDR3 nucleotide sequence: TGTGCCAGCAGCTTACAGGGTACGAGCACTGAAGCTTTCTTT. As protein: CASSLQGTSTEAFF. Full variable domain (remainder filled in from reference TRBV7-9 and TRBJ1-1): DTGVSQNPRHKITKRGQNVTFRCDPISEHNRLYWYRQTLGQGPEFLTYFQNEAQLEKSRLLSDRFSAERPKGSFSTLEIQRTEQGDSAMYLCASSLQGTSTEAFFGQGTRLTVV.

The CDR3 DNA reads as TGTGCCAGCAGCCAAGGGACAAACTATGGCTACACCTTC. This gives the protein CASSQGTNYGYTF. The rearrangement uses TRBV7-2 and TRBJ1-2, with D maybe TRBD1 (6 bases). Germline values: CDR1 SGHTA, CDR2 FQGNSA. V shed 5 bases and J shed 2 bases, with 9 bases lying between them. The CDR3 sequence is 13 residues long.

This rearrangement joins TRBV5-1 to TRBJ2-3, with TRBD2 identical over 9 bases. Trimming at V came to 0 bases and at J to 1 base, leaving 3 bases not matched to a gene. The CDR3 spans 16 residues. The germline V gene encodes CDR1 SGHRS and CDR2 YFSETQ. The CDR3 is CASSLEERGGTDTQYF. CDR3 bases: TGCGCCAGCAGCTTGGAGGAGCGGGGGGGCACAGATACGCAGTATTTT. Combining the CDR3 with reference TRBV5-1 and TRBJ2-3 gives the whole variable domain KAGVTQTPRYLIKTRGQQVTLSCSPISGHRSVSWYQQTPGQGLQFLFEYFSETQRNKGNFPGRFSGRQFSNSRSEMNVSTLELGDSALYLCASSLEERGGTDTQYFGPGTRLTVL.

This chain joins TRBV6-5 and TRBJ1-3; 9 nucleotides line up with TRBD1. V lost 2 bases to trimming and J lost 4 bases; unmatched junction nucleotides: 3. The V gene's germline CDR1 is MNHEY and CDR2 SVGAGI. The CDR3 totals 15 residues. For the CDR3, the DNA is TGTGCCAGCAGTTACGGGACAGGGCGAGGAAACACCATATATTTT. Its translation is CASSYGTGRGNTIYF.

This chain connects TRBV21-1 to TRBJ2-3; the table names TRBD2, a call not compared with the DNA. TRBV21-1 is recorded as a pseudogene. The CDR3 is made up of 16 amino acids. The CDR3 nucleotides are TGTGCCAGCAGCAAAGTTGCGGGAAAGCGTTCGGATACGCAGTATTTT. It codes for CASSKVAGKRSDTQYF.

The CDR3, as DNA: TGTGCCACCAGTGATTCCGGACTAGCGGGACAAGAGACCCAGTACTTC. This translates into CATSDSGLAGQETQYF. The chain links TRBV24-1 to TRBJ2-5; 12 nucleotides match TRBD2. Germline V lookup: CDR1 KGHDR, CDR2 SFDVKD. This CDR3 region has 16 residues. Trimming at V came to 2 bases and at J to 2 bases, leaving 2 bases not matched to a gene.

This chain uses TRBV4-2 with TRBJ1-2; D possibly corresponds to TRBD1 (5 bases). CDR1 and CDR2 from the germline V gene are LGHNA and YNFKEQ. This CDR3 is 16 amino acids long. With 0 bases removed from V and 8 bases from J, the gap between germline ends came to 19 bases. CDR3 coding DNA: TGTGCCAGCAGCCAAGATCTGGGGCAGGGTGGATGGGGCTACACCTTC. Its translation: CASSQDLGQGGWGYTF.

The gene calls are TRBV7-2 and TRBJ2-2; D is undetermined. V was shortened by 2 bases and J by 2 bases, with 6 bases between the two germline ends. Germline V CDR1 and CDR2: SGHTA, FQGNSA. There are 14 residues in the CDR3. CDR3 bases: TGTGCCAGCAGCTTAAATAAAAACACCGGGGAGCTGTTTTTT. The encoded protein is CASSLNKNTGELFF.

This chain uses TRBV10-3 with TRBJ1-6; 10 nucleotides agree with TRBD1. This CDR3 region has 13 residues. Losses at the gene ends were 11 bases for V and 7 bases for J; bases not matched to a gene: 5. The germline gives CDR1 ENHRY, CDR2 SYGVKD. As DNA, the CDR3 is TGTGCCGTACGACAGGGGGCGAATTCACCCCTCCACTTT. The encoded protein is CAVRQGANSPLHF.